The 2 T cell receptor beta chains below all came from one sample that was sequenced in a study of radiotherapy plus CTLA-4 blockade in lung cancer. This table comes from immunoSEQ multiplex PCR, and its TCRdb copy is limited to in-frame clones, with some not included. Found here are 32,000 or so clones, over 70% of them singletons; the top ten hold roughly 14%. Source: peripheral blood, taken from a patient treated with radiotherapy plus ipilimumab. The receptors here all came from a human donor with non-small cell lung cancer that progressed on radiotherapy plus ipilimumab.

The V gene is TRBV2, the J gene TRBJ2-2; D perhaps matches TRBD2 (5 bases). The CDR3 totals 13 residues. Germline V gene lookup returns CDR1 SNHLY and CDR2 FYNNEI. V dropped 4 bases and J dropped 8 bases, with 11 bases sitting between them. The CDR3 protein is CASSVGGSGELFF. Written as DNA, the CDR3 is TGTGCCAGCAGTGTCGGAGGTTCTGGGGAGCTGTTTTTT.

The chain carries TRBV6-5 and TRBJ2-5; maybe TRBD2 (6 bases). The CDR3 runs to 11 residues. Germline lookup yields CDR1 MNHEY and CDR2 SVGAGI. V lost 6 bases and J lost 9, with 11 bases in between. The CDR3 nucleotides are TGTGCCAGCAGCCAGGGAGGCTCCCAGTACTTC. Translating it yields CASSQGGSQYF.